This T cell receptor (beta chain) came from a study of human T cells and chemical hapten exposure. On the study more broadly: All through the approximately 26-week study, the scalp of each patient received diphenylcyclopropenone doses weekly.

Time point noted: pre-sensitization, week 0. Indicated treatment: therapeutic diphenylcyclopropenone sensitization with weekly scalp DPC. Blood draws came first, before each patch test. The germline V gene encodes CDR1 SGHRS and CDR2 YFSETQ. Deletions cut 1 base from V and 3 bases from J, with 8 bases between. This CDR3 contains 14 residues. It was the library that attached unique molecular identifiers to individual cDNA molecules. TCRdb ran MiXCR on the RACE reads and lists one entry per CDR3 protein. The sample shows fewer than 300,000 distinct CDR3 sequences, about 8.6% of them seen only once. The source of this sequence is a woman aged 40 to 49 with alopecia areata. Some clones in this sample may be carry-over from other donors' samples. The genes are TRBV5-1 and TRBJ2-1; D is perhaps TRBD1 (5 bases). This sample comprised whole blood, obtained in connection with sensitization to the hapten diphenylcyclopropenone (DPC). The CDR3 coding sequence is TGCGCCAGCAGCTTGAGGGGAAACTACAATGAGCAGTTCTTC. Translation: CASSLRGNYNEQFF.